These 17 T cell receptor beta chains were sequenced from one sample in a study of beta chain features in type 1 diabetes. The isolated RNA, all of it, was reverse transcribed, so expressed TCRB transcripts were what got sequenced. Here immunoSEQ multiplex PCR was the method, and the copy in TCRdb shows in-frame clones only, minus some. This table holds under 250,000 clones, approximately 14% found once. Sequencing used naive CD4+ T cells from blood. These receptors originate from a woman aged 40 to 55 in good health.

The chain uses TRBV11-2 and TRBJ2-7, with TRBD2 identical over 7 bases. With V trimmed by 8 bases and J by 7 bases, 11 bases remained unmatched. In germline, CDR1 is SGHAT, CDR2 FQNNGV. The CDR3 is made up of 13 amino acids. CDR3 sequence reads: CASLWASGGEQYF. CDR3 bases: TGTGCCAGCCTGTGGGCTAGCGGAGGGGAGCAGTACTTC.

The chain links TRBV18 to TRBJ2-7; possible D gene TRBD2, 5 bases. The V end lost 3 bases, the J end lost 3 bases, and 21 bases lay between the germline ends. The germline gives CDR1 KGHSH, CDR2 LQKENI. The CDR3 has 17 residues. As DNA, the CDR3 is TGTGCCAGCTCACCGGACTTAATAGTACAGAAGGGCTACGAGCAGTACTTC. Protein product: CASSPDLIVQKGYEQYF.

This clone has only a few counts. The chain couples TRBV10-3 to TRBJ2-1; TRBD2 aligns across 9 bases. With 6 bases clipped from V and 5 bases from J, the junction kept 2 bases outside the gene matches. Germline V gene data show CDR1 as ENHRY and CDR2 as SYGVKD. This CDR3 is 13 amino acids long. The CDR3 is CAIRAGGNNEQFF. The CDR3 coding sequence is TGTGCCATCAGAGCGGGGGGCAACAATGAGCAGTTCTTC.

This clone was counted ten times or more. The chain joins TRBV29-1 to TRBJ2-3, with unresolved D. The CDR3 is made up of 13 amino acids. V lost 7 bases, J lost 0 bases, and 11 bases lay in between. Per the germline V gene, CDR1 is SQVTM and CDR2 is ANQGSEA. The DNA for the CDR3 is TGCAGCGCCTCTTCGACTAGCACAGATACGCAGTATTTT. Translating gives CSASSTSTDTQYF.

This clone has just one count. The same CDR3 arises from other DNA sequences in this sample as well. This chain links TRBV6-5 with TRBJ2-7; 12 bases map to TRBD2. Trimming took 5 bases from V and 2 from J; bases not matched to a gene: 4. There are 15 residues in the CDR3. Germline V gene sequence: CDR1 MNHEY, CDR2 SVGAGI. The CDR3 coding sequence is TGTGCCAGCAGTAAGACTAGCGGGGGCGCCTACGAGCAGTACTTC. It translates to CASSKTSGGAYEQYF.

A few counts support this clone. CDR3 DNA: TGTGCCAGCAACCTCCAGTCCAGCTTCTTAAGAGGGACCCAGTACTTC. Translated: CASNLQSSFLRGTQYF. The chain employs TRBV7-8 and TRBJ2-5; no reliable D call. The CDR3 is made up of 16 amino acids. CDR1 is SGHVS, CDR2 FQNEAQ, per germline. Trimming removed 7 bases from V and 7 bases from J, with 25 bases in between.

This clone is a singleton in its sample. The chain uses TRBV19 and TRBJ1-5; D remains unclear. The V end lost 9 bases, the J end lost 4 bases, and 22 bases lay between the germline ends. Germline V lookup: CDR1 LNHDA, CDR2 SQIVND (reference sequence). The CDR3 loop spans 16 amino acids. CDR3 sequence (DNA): TGTGCCAGAGCCCTAAGTTGTGGGTCGAGGAATCAGCCCCAGCATTTT. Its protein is CARALSCGSRNQPQHF.

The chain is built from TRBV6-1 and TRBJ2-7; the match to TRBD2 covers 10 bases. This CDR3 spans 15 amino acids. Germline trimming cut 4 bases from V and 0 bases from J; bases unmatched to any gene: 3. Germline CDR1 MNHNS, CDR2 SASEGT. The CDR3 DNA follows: TGTGCCAGCAGTGCACTAGCGGGGAGCTCCTACGAGCAGTACTTC. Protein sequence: CASSALAGSSYEQYF.

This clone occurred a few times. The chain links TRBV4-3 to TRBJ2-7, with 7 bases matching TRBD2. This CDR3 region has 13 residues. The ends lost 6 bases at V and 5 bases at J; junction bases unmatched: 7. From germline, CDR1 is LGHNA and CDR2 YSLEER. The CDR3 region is CASRAAGVDEQYF. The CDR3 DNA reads TGCGCCAGCAGAGCCGCGGGGGTCGACGAGCAGTACTTC.

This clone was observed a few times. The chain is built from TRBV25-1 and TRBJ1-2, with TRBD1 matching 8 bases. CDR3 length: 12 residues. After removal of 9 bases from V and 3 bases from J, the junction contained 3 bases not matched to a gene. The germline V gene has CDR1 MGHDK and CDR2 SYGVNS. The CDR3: CASKTGDYGYTF. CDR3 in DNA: TGTGCCAGTAAGACAGGGGACTATGGCTACACCTTC.

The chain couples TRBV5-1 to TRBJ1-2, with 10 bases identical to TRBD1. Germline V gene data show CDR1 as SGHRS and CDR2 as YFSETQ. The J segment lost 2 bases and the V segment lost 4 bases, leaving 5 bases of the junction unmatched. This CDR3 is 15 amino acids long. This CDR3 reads CASSSGTGANYGYTF. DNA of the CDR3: TGCGCCAGCAGCAGTGGGACAGGGGCCAACTATGGCTACACCTTC.

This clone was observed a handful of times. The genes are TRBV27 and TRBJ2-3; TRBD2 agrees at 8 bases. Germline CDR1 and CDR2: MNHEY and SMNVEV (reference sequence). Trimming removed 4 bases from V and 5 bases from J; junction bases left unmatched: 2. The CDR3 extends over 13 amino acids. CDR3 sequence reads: CASSSAGGDTQYF. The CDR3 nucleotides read TGTGCCAGCAGTTCCGCGGGGGGAGATACGCAGTATTTT.

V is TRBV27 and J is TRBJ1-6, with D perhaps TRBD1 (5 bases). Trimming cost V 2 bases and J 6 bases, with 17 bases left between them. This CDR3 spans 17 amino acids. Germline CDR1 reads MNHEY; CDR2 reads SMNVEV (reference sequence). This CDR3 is CASSLRAAGLGNSPLHF. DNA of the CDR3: TGTGCCAGCAGTTTAAGGGCGGCAGGGTTGGGTAATTCACCCCTCCACTTT.

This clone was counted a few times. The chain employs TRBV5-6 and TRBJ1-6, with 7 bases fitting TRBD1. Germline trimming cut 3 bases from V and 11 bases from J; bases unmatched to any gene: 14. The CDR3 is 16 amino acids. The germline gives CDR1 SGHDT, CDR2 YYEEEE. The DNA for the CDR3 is TGTGCCAGCAGCTCACCTCGGACAGGCGTAGTGGCACCCCTCCACTTT. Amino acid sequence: CASSSPRTGVVAPLHF.

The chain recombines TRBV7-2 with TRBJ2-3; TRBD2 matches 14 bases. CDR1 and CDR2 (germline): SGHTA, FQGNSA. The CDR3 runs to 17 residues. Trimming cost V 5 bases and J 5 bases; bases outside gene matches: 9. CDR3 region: CASSPGLAGGVRDTQYF. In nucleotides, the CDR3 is TGTGCCAGCAGCCCTGGACTAGCGGGGGGTGTGCGAGATACGCAGTATTTT.

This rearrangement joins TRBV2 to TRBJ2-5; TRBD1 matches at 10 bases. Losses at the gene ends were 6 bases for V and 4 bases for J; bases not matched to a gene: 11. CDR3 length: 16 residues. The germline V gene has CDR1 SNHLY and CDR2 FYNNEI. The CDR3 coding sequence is TGTGCCAGCAGGTCGGGACAGGGGACTGTAATAGAGACCCAGTACTTC. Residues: CASRSGQGTVIETQYF.

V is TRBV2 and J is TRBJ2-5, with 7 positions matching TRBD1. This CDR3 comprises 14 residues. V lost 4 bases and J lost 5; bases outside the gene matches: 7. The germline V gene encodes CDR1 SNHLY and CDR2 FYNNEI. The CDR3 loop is CASSVDRVKETQYF. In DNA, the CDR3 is TGTGCCAGCAGTGTTGACAGGGTCAAGGAGACCCAGTACTTC.